These 23 T cell receptor beta chains came from one sample sequenced in a study of vaccination and CD4 T cells after COVID-19. Their recognized antigens are unknown. Sequencing of the DNA from cultured CD4+ T cells was carried out with the Oncomine TCR Beta short-read assay. TCRdb passed the PCR reads through MiXCR, listing each CDR3 protein once. The repertoire includes over 10,000 distinct CDR3 sequences, roughly 36% of them detected once, and approximately 16% sits in the top ten. Treatment defined: roughly 10-day PBMC culture with coronavirus spike peptide pools or control peptides (ViraFEST assay). Sequenced input: cultured CD4+ T cells from blood. The receptors were gathered from a human donor with COVID-19.

This clonotype was counted only a few times. The CDR3 loop is CASSLRESSGNTIYF. CDR3 in DNA: TGTGCCAGCAGCTTAAGGGAGAGCTCTGGAAACACCATATATTTT. The chain has TRBV7-6 and TRBJ1-3; D is unresolved. Trimming shortened V by 2 bases and J by 0 bases, and 8 bases separated the two germline ends. Germline assignment: CDR1 SGHVS and CDR2 FNYEAQ. This CDR3 region has 15 residues.

This clonotype showed up just a few times. The chain recombines TRBV20-1 with TRBJ1-2, with 8 bases fitting TRBD1. There are 12 residues in the CDR3. Germline V gene sequence: CDR1 DFQATT, CDR2 SNEGSKA (reference sequence). The V gene end was trimmed by 6 bases and the J gene end by 4 bases; junction bases not matched to a gene: 4. CDR3 in DNA: TGCAGTGCCCCTACAGGGGGCTATGGCTACACCTTC. Translating gives CSAPTGGYGYTF.

The chain combines TRBV10-2 with TRBJ1-3; D not certain. Deletions cut 4 bases from V and 0 bases from J, with 13 bases between. The CDR3 is 16 residues long. Germline lookup yields CDR1 WSHSY and CDR2 SAAADI. The CDR3 loop is CASSVAHKSSGNTIYF. CDR3 bases: TGCGCCAGCAGTGTTGCTCACAAATCCTCTGGAAACACCATATATTTT.

This chain joins TRBV6-1 and TRBJ1-3; TRBD1 agrees at 7 bases. Trimming at V came to 5 bases and at J to 4 bases, leaving 8 bases not matched to a gene. There are 15 residues in the CDR3. Germline V gene data show CDR1 as MNHNS and CDR2 as SASEGT. The CDR3 region has the DNA TGTGCCAGCAGTCCCCGGGACAGCATAGGAAACACCATATATTTT. Protein product: CASSPRDSIGNTIYF.

The chain employs TRBV20-1 and TRBJ2-1, with D possibly matching TRBD2 (7 bases). The CDR3 consists of 16 residues. V was shortened by 2 bases and J by 6 bases, with 20 bases between the two germline ends. Germline lookup yields CDR1 DFQATT and CDR2 SNEGSKA (reference sequence). In DNA, the CDR3 is TGCAGTGCTAGAACTCAAAGGGGGGGGGCCTCCAATGAGCAGTTCTTC. As protein: CSARTQRGGASNEQFF.

The chain employs TRBV20-1 and TRBJ1-6; weak D call: TRBD1 (6 bases). The V and J ends lost 4 bases and 7 bases respectively, with 20 bases between them. CDR1 is DFQATT, CDR2 SNEGSKA, per germline (reference sequence). The CDR3 covers 16 residues. The CDR3: CSATMGGAKVNSPLHF. In DNA, the CDR3 is TGCAGTGCTACCATGGGGGGGGCGAAGGTGAATTCACCCCTCCACTTT.

This clonotype qualifies as medium-sized (0.01 to 0.1%). The V call is TRBV11-3, the J call TRBJ1-1; D gene ambiguous. The V and J ends lost 5 bases and 0 bases respectively, with 4 bases between them. Germline CDR1 SGHNT, CDR2 YENEEA. The CDR3 runs 12 residues. The DNA for the CDR3 is TGTGCCAGCAGCCCAGTGAACACTGAAGCTTTCTTT. Translated: CASSPVNTEAFF.

This chain joins TRBV12-3 or TRBV12-4 and TRBJ1-2; D not resolved. The germline V and J ends were trimmed by 2 bases and 6 bases, with 10 bases remaining between them. The CDR3 has 13 amino acids. CDR3 in amino acids: CASSLRQVDGYTF. For the CDR3, the DNA is TGTGCCAGCAGTTTAAGGCAGGTCGATGGCTACACCTTC.

The chain links TRBV20-1 to TRBJ2-3; TRBD2 might be the D (6 bases). The CDR3 is 15 residues long. CDR1 and CDR2 (germline): DFQATT, SNEGSKA (reference sequence). V lost 3 bases to trimming and J lost 3 bases, with 16 bases between them. CDR3 residues: CSASAELAGTDTQYF. For the CDR3, the DNA is TGCAGTGCTAGCGCTGAACTCGCGGGGACAGATACGCAGTATTTT.

The chain links TRBV19 to TRBJ1-2; no clear D. The CDR3 sequence is 13 residues long. Per germline, CDR1 LNHDA and CDR2 SQIVND (reference sequence). Trimming shortened V by 4 bases and J by 0 bases, and 6 bases separated the two germline ends. The CDR3 spells CASSSQTNYGYTF. The DNA of the CDR3 is TGTGCCAGTAGTAGCCAGACTAACTATGGCTACACCTTC.

This clonotype was seen a handful of times. The chain recombines TRBV20-1 with TRBJ2-1, with unresolved D. Germline V gene lookup returns CDR1 DFQATT and CDR2 SNEGSKA (reference sequence). The CDR3 has 12 residues. V lost 5 bases, J lost 0 bases, and 5 bases lay in between. The CDR3 DNA reads TGCAGTGCTGCAACCTCCTACAATGAGCAGTTCTTC. Residues: CSAATSYNEQFF.

V usage is TRBV5-4 and J usage is TRBJ2-7; a possible D gene is TRBD2 (5 bases). CDR1 SGHNT and CDR2 YYREEE come from the germline V gene (reference sequence). The CDR3 consists of 15 residues. The ends were cut back, 4 bases at V and 3 bases at J, with 17 bases in the middle. CDR3 protein: CASSLRAQTNYEQYF. The CDR3 DNA reads as TGTGCCAGCAGCCTGAGGGCCCAGACTAACTACGAGCAGTACTTC.

This clonotype was picked up a small number of times. V and J are TRBV6-5 and TRBJ1-1; D is unclear. V lost 0 bases and J 7 bases, leaving 21 bases between the germline ends. CDR3 length: 17 residues. The germline CDR1 and CDR2 sequences are MNHEY and SVGAGI. The DNA for the CDR3 is TGTGCCAGCAGTTACTCGCCTAGAACGGCCTCGGAGGATGAAGCTTTCTTT. This translates into CASSYSPRTASEDEAFF.

V gene TRBV28 combines with J gene TRBJ1-2, with 9 nucleotides matching TRBD1. The ends lost 8 bases at V and 7 bases at J; junction bases unmatched: 8. CDR3 size: 13 residues. The germline V gene encodes CDR1 MDHEN and CDR2 SYDVKM. In DNA, the CDR3 is TGTGCCAGCTTACACAGGGGGCCGGCTGGCTACACCTTC. Translation gives CASLHRGPAGYTF.

The chain combines TRBV7-2 with TRBJ1-2; tentatively, D is TRBD1 (5 bases). Germline V lookup: CDR1 SGHTA, CDR2 FQGNSA. Trimming stripped 3 bases from V and 7 bases from J, with 15 bases between. This CDR3 has 14 amino acids. The CDR3 protein is CASSLGVRAGGYTF. DNA of the CDR3: TGTGCCAGCAGCTTGGGGGTCAGGGCTGGTGGCTACACCTTC.

This clonotype occurred a few times. The genes are TRBV6-1 and TRBJ2-7; possibly TRBD1 for D (6 bases). V lost 1 base, J lost 0 bases, and 10 bases lay in between. This CDR3 contains 15 residues. Germline assignment: CDR1 MNHNS and CDR2 SASEGT. CDR3 nucleotides: TGTGCCAGCAGTGAAGACCGGACAGTCTCCTACGAGCAGTACTTC. Its translation: CASSEDRTVSYEQYF.

V gene TRBV12-3 or TRBV12-4 combines with J gene TRBJ1-6; no reliable D call. Trimming took off 0 bases at V and 8 bases at J, with 8 bases between the two ends. The CDR3 sequence is 14 residues long. In DNA, the CDR3 is TGTGCCAGCAGTTTAGCGCGGGTTGATTCACCCCTCCACTTT. The encoded protein is CASSLARVDSPLHF.

This clonotype is termed medium-sized. This chain links TRBV9 with TRBJ2-7; 10 bases match TRBD1. Germline trimming cut 0 bases from V and 5 bases from J; bases unmatched to any gene: 8. Looked up from germline, CDR1 is SGDLS and CDR2 is YYNGEE. This CDR3 has 16 residues. Here the CDR3 DNA reads TGTGCCAGCAGCGTAGATGCGGGACAGGGGTTCAACGAGCAGTACTTC. Its protein product is CASSVDAGQGFNEQYF.

V usage is TRBV28 and J usage is TRBJ1-4; D is undetermined. The germline CDR1 and CDR2 sequences are MDHEN and SYDVKM. This CDR3 has 15 residues. V lost 3 bases, J lost 8 bases, and 16 bases lay in between. The CDR3, as DNA: TGTGCCAGCAGTTTCGATGGTGGGTTGCGGGAAAAACTGTTTTTT. Its translation: CASSFDGGLREKLFF.

The rearrangement uses TRBV12-3 or TRBV12-4 and TRBJ2-2, with 11 bases aligning to TRBD2. V dropped 6 bases and J dropped 1; count of bases not matched to a gene: 4. This CDR3 has 16 amino acids. In DNA, the CDR3 is TGTGCCAGCAGACCAGGACTAGCGGGGAACACCGGGGAGCTGTTTTTT. It specifies CASRPGLAGNTGELFF.

CDR3 DNA sequence: TGTGCCAGCAGCCGACCGGCGGATGGCTACACCTTC. Protein sequence: CASSRPADGYTF. V is TRBV12-3 or TRBV12-4 and J is TRBJ1-2; the D is unclear. There are 12 residues in the CDR3. The V and J ends lost 6 bases and 6 bases respectively, with 11 bases between them.

A few counts support this clonotype. This rearrangement joins TRBV20-1 to TRBJ2-7; weak D call: TRBD1 (5 bases). The CDR3 totals 13 residues. The germline V gene has CDR1 DFQATT and CDR2 SNEGSKA (reference sequence). Trimming stripped 7 bases from V and 5 bases from J, with 18 bases between. The chain's CDR3 is CSVVAGKFHEQYF. The CDR3 region has the DNA TGCAGTGTTGTTGCAGGGAAATTTCACGAGCAGTACTTC.

The rearrangement joins TRBV6-1 to TRBJ1-1; a weak D match, TRBD1 (5 bases). V was pared by 11 bases and J by 0 bases, with 16 bases between. CDR1 is MNHNS and CDR2 is SASEGT in the germline V gene. CDR3 length: 14 amino acids. DNA for the CDR3: TGTGCCGGCCGTATACAGGCAATGAACACTGAAGCTTTCTTT. Translating it yields CAGRIQAMNTEAFF.